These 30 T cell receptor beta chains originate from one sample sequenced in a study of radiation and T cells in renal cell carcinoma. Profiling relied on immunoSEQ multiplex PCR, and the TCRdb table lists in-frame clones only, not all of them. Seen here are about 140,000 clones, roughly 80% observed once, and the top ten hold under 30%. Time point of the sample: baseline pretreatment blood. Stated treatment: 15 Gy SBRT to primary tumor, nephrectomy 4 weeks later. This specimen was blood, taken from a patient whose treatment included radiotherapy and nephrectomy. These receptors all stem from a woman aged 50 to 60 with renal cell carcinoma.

For the CDR3, the DNA is TGTGCCAGCAGCTTATACGGGACACCGAACACTGAAGCTTTCTTT. It is translated as CASSLYGTPNTEAFF. V usage is TRBV7-9 and J usage is TRBJ1-1; D may be TRBD1 (6 bases). Germline CDR1 and CDR2: SEHNR and FQNEAQ (reference sequence). Trimming removed 2 bases at V and 1 base at J, with 11 bases between. The CDR3 consists of 15 residues.

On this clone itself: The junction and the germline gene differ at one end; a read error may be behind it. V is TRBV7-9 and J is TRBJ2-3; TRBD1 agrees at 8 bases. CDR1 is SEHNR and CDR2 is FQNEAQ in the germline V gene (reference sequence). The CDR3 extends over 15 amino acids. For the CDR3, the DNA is TGTGCCAGCAGCTTAGTCGGGACAGGACCCGACGCGCAGTGTTTT. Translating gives CASSLVGTGPDAQCF. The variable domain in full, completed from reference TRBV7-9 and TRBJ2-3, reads DTGVSQNPRHKITKRGQNVTFRCDPISEHNRLYWYRQTLGQGPEFLTYFQNEAQLEKSRLLSDRFSAERPKGSFSTLEIQRTEQGDSAMYLCASSLVGTGPDAQCFGPGTRLTVL.

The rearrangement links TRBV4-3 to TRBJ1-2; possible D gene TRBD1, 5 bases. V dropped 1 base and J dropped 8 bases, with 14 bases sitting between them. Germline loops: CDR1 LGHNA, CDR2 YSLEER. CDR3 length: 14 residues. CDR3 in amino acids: CASSQGYRQKGYTF. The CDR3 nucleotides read TGCGCCAGCAGCCAAGGCTACAGGCAGAAAGGCTACACCTTC.

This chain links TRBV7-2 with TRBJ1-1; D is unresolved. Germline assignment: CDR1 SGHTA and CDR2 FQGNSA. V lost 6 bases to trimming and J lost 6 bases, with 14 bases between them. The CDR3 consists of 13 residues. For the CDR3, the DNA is TGTGCCAGCAGGATGGGGTATAGCCCTGAAGCTTTCTTT. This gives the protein CASRMGYSPEAFF.

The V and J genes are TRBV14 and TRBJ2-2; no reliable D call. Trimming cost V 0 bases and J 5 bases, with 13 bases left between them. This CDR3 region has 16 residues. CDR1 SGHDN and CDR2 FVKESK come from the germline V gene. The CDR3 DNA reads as TGTGCCAGCAGCCAAGAAATTGGGGAAATTACCGGGGAGCTGTTTTTT. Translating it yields CASSQEIGEITGELFF.

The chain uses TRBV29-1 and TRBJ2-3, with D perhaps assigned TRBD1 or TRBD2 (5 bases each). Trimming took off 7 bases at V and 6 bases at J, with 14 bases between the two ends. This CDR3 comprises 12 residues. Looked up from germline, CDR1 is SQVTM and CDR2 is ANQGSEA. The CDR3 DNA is TGCAGCGGGGGGACCCCGGAGGATACGCAGTATTTT. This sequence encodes CSGGTPEDTQYF.

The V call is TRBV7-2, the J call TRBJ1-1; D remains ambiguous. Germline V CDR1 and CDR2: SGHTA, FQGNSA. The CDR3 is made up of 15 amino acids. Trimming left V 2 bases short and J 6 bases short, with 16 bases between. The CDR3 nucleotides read TGTGCCAGCAGCTTATTGGGCCCAGAGCAGCCTGAAGCTTTCTTT. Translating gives CASSLLGPEQPEAFF.

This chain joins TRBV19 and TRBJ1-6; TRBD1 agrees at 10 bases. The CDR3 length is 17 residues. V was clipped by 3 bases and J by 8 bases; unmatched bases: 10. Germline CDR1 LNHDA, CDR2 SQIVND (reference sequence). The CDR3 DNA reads TGTGCCAGTAGTATCTCCCCCTACGGACAGGGGGATTCACCCCTCCACTTT. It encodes CASSISPYGQGDSPLHF.

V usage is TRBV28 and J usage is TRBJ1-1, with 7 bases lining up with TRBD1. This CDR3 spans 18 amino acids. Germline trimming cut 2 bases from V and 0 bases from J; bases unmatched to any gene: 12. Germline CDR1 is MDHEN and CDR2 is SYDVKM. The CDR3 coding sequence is TGTGCCAGCAGTTTAGGAGGGGGCGAGGGAGGGATGAACACTGAAGCTTTCTTT. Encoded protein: CASSLGGGEGGMNTEAFF.

CDR3 loop: CASSYDPRGIDEKLFF. CDR3 DNA: TGTGCCAGCAGTTATGATCCCCGGGGAATCGACGAAAAACTGTTTTTT. The chain joins TRBV6-5 to TRBJ1-4, with D hard to call. The germline gives CDR1 MNHEY, CDR2 SVGAGI. Trimming left V 3 bases short and J 8 bases short, with 19 bases between. The CDR3 length is 16 residues.

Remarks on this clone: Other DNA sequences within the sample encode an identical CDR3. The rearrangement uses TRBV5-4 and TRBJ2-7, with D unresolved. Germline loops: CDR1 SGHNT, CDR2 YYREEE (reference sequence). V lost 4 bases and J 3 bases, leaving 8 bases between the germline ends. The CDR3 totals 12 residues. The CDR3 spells CASSLDGYEQYF. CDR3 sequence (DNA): TGTGCCAGCAGCCTCGACGGCTACGAGCAGTACTTC. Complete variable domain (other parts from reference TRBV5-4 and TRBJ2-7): ETGVTQSPTHLIKTRGQQVTLRCSSQSGHNTVSWYQQALGQGPQFIFQYYREEENGRGNFPPRFSGLQFPNYSSELNVNALELDDSALYLCASSLDGYEQYFGPGTRLTVT.

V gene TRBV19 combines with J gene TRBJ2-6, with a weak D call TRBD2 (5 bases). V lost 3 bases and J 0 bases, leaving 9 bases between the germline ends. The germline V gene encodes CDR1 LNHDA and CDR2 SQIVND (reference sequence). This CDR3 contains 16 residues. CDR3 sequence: CASSIGLSSGANVLTF. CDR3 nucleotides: TGTGCCAGTAGTATCGGACTGAGCTCTGGGGCCAACGTCCTGACTTTC.

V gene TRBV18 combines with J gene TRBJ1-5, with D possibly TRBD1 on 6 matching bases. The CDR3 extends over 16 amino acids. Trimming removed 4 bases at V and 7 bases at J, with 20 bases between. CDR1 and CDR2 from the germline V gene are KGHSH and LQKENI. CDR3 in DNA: TGTGCCAGCTCACTAGGTGGGGGCCAGGGATACCAGCCCCAGCATTTT. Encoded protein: CASSLGGGQGYQPQHF.

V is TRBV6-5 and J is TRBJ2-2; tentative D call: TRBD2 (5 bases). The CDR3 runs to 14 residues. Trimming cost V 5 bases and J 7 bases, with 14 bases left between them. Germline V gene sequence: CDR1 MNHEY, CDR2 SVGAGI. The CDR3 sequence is CASSDPGSGGELFF. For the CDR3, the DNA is TGTGCCAGCAGTGATCCGGGGTCGGGCGGGGAGCTGTTTTTT.

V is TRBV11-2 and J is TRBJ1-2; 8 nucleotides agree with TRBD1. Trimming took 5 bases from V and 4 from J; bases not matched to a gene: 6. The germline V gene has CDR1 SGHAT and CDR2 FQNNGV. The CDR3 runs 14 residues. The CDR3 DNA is TGTGCCAGCAGCCTGGGACAGGTTGGCTATGGCTACACCTTC. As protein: CASSLGQVGYGYTF.

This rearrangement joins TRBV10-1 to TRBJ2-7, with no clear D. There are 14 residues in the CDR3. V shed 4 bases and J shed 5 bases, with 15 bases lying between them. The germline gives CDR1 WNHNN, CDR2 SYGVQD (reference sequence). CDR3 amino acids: CASSVADPVDEQYF. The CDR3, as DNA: TGCGCCAGCAGTGTGGCGGACCCCGTCGACGAGCAGTACTTC.

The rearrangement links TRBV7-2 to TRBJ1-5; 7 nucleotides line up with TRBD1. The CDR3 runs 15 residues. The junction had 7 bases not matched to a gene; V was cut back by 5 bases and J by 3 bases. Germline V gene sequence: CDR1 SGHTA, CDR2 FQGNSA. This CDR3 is CASSGGTEFNQPQHF. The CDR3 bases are TGTGCCAGCAGCGGGGGGACAGAGTTCAATCAGCCCCAGCATTTT.

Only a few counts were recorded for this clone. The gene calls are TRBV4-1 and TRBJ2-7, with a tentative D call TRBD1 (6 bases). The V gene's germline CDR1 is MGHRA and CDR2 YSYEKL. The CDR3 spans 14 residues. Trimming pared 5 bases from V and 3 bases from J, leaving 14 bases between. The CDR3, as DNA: TGCGCCAGCAGCGAAACAGGGCGAGTCTACGAGCAGTACTTC. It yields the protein CASSETGRVYEQYF.

In DNA, the CDR3 is TGTGCCAGCAGCTTATTGTCTGCAGATACGCAGTATTTT. This encodes CASSLLSADTQYF. The chain has TRBV7-2 and TRBJ2-3; D uncertain. The CDR3 has 13 residues. Germline V lookup: CDR1 SGHTA, CDR2 FQGNSA. The V gene lost 2 bases and the J gene lost 4 bases, with 7 bases spanning the gap.

The CDR3 DNA sequence: TGTGCCAGCAGTCCCGGGGGCGTCTCCTACAATGAGCAGTTCTTC. Its protein product is CASSPGGVSYNEQFF. The V gene is TRBV7-9, the J gene TRBJ2-1; D possibly uses TRBD1 or TRBD2 (6 bases each). The ends were cut back, 6 bases at V and 0 bases at J, with 12 bases in the middle. The V gene's germline CDR1 is SEHNR and CDR2 FQNEAQ (reference sequence). The CDR3 totals 15 residues.

The CDR3 DNA is TGTGCCAGCAGGTCGGGACAGGAAAACACCGGGGAGCTGTTTTTT. This codes for CASRSGQENTGELFF. The rearrangement joins TRBV6-5 to TRBJ2-2; 8 nucleotides align to TRBD1. The CDR3 loop spans 15 amino acids. Germline V CDR1 and CDR2: MNHEY, SVGAGI. The J segment lost 2 bases and the V segment lost 6 bases, leaving 5 bases of the junction unmatched.

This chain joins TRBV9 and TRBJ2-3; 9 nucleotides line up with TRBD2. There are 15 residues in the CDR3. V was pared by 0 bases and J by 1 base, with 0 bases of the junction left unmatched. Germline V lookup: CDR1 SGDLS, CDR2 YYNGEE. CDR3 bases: TGTGCCAGCAGCGTAGGCGGGAGGGGCACAGATACGCAGTATTTT. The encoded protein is CASSVGGRGTDTQYF.

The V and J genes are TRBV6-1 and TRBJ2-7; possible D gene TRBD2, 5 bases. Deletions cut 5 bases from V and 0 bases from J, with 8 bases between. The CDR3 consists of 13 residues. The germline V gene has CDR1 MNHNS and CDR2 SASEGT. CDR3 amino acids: CASSREPSYEQYF. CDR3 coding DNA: TGTGCCAGCAGTAGGGAGCCCTCCTACGAGCAGTACTTC.

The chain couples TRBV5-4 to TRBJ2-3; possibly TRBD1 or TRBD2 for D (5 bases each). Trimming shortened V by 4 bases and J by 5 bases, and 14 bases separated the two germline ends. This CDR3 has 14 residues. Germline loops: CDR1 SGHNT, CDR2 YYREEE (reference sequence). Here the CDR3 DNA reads TGTGCCAGCAGCCCGGGACCTACCCGAGATACGCAGTATTTT. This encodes CASSPGPTRDTQYF.

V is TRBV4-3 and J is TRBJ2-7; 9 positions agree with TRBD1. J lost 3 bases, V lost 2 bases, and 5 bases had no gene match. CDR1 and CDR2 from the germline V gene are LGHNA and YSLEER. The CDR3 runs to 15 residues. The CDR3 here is CASSQQDRGDYEQYF. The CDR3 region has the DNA TGCGCCAGCAGCCAACAGGACAGGGGAGACTACGAGCAGTACTTC.

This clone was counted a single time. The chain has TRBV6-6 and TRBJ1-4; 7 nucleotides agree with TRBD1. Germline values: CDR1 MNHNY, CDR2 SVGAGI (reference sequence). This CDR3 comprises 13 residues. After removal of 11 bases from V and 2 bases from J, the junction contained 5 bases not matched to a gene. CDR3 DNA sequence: TGTGCCGGTCACAGGGGTACTAATGAAAAACTGTTTTTT. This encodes CAGHRGTNEKLFF.

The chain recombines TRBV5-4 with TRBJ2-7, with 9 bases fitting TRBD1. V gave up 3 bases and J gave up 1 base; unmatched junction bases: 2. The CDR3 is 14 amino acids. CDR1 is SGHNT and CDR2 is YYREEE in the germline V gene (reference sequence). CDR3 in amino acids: CASSSDRGSYEQYF. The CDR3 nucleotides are TGTGCCAGCAGCTCAGACAGGGGGTCCTACGAGCAGTACTTC.

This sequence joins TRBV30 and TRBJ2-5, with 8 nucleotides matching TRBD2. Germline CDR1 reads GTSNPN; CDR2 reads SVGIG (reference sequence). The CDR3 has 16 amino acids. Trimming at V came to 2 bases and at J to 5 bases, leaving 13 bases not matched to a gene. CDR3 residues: CAWSKGGGTSRETQYF. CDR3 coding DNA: TGTGCCTGGAGTAAAGGCGGGGGGACCTCGCGGGAGACCCAGTACTTC.

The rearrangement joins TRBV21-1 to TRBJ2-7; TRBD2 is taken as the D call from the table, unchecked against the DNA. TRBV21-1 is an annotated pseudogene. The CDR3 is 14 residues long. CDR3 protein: CASSQGTFLAEQYF. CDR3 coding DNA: TGTGCCAGCAGCCAAGGGACTTTCCTCGCCGAGCAGTACTTC.

CDR3 loop: CASSVAQRGEQYF. CDR3 sequence (DNA): TGTGCCAGCAGCGTAGCACAGCGTGGCGAGCAGTACTTC. This sequence joins TRBV9 and TRBJ2-7, with no clear D. V shed 0 bases and J shed 6 bases, with 10 bases lying between them. The CDR3 covers 13 residues. Germline lookup yields CDR1 SGDLS and CDR2 YYNGEE.